This T cell receptor beta chain was obtained from a study of blood T cell repertoires in COVID-19 (dated by TCRdb to 2018 to 2021). Turning to the overall study: Samples covering the acute and convalescent phases of COVID-19 were provided by collaborators in the United States, Italy and Spain. The prospective study material was composed of cDNA or gDNA derived from T cells, B-cell-depleted T cells, or PBMCs. Subjects who had been exposed to COVID-19, were actively infected with it, or had recovered from it provided the deeply sampled blood TCRbeta repertoires that made up the dataset. The repertoires were released in a freely available public database intended as a resource for research on the immune response to SARS-CoV-2. The samples were drawn from two sources: the first 160 participants of the ongoing ImmuneRACE study, and approximately 1,300 subjects contributed by 6 global collaborators. A de-identified subject ID, COVID-19 status, age in years and sex were almost always included in the sample metadata. Where available, HLA class I and class II types were obtained from metadata supplied by the sample provider rather than from assay-based typing. Beyond this particular receptor, the publication reports: How much clinical and demographic metadata was included differed by source and by participant, and the metadata was provided uncurated.

Each collaborating institution followed its own protocols to collect whole blood in K2EDTA tubes. For TCRbeta analysis, collaborators shipped samples in one of three forms: frozen whole blood, isolated PBMCs, or DNA extracted from either of those sample types. This clone was seen once. The specificity of this receptor is unknown. No qualities accompany the bases; no much larger clone lies one base away. TCRbeta CDR3 regions were amplified from genomic DNA using the immunoSEQ Assay, a bias-controlled multiplex PCR. Under the source paper's analysis protocol: The number of nucleated cells in each sample was estimated from the amplification of reference gene primers within the assay. Sequence reads were collapsed and filtered to measure the absolute abundance of every unique TCRbeta CDR3 rearrangement. Productive Simpson clonality was computed per sample as the square root of Simpson's diversity index over productive rearrangements. This is the immuneACCESS table as TCRdb keeps it, with only in-frame sequences that have V and J called. A part of the clones is gone; compared with another copy, unresolved V genes explain less than half, and the rest is unexplained. V, J and clone size were drawn from that table, and D and trimming were deduced from the DNA. Here the sample has about 150,000 clones; 84% occur a single time. The ten top clones hold 6.5% to 9% of the sample.

From cysteine to phenylalanine, the CDR3 is 14 amino acids long. Kept here is only the CDR3 DNA, which spans 42 bases and is read in frame from base 1. V loses 7 bases, J loses 2 bases, and the germline ends lie 14 bases apart. Based on the germline V gene, the CDR1 and CDR2 sequences are SNHLY and FYNNEI. The V and J segments used are TRBV2 and TRBJ1-1; the D segment cannot be called with confidence. The sequence derives from a woman aged 45 to 65 in a cohort sampled during active or convalescent COVID-19. Input material: peripheral blood. The base sequence is TGTGCCAGCACCGAGGTGCGATATAACACTGAAGCTTTCTTT. Translated, this is CASTEVRYNTEAFF. The CDR3, completed at both ends by the reference TRBV2 and TRBJ1-1 genes, gives the full variable domain EPEVTQTPSHQVTQMGQEVILRCVPISNHLYFYWYRQILGQKVEFLVSFYNNEISEKSEIFDDQFSVERPDGSNFTLKIRSTKLEDSAMYFCASTEVRYNTEAFFGQGTRLTVV.